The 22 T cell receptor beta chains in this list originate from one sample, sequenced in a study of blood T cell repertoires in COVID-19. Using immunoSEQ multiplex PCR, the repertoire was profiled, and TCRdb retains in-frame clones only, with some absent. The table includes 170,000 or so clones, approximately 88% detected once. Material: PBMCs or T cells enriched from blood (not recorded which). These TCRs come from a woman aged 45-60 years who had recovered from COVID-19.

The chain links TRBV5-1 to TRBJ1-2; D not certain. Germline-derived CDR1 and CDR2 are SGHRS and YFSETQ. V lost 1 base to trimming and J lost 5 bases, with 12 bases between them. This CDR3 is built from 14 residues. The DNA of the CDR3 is TGCGCCAGCAGCTTGCGAGGGTCGAATTATGGCTACACCTTC. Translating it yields CASSLRGSNYGYTF.

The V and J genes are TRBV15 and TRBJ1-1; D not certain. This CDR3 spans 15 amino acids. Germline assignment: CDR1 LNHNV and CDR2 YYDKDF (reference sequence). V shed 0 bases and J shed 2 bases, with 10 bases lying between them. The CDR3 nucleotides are TGTGCCACCAGCAGAGATCGGGGAGCCAACACTGAAGCTTTCTTT. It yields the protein CATSRDRGANTEAFF.

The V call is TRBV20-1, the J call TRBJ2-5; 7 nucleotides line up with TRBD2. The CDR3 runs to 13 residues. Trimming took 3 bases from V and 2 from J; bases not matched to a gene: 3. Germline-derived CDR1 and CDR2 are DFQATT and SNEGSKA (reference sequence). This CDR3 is CSASFGGQETQYF. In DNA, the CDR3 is TGCAGTGCTAGTTTCGGGGGGCAAGAGACCCAGTACTTC.

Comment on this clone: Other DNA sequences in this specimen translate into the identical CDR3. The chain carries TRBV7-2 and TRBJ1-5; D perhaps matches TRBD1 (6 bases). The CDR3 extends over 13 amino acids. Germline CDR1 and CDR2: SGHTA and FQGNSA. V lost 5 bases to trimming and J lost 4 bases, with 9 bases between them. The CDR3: CASSPDRNQPQHF. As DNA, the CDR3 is TGTGCCAGCAGCCCCGACAGGAATCAGCCCCAGCATTTT.

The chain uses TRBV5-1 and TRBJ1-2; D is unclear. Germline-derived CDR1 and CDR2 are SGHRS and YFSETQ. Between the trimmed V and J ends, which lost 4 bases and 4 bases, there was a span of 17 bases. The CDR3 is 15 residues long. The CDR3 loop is CASSLLTGRGYGYTF. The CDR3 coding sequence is TGCGCCAGCAGCCTCCTCACGGGGAGAGGCTATGGCTACACCTTC.

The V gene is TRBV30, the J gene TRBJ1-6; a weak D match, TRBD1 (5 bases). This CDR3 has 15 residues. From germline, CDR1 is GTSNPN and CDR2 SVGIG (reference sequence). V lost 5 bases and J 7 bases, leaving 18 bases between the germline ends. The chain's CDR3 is CAWRPYRSSNSPLHF. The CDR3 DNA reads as TGTGCCTGGCGCCCTTACAGGAGCTCGAATTCACCCCTCCACTTT.

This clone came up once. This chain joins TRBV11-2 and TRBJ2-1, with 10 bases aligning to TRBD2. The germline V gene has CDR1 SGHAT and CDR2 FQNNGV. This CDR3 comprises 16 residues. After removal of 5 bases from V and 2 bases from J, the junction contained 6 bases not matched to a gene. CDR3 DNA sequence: TGTGCCAGCAGCCTCAGGACTAGCGGCACCTACAATGAGCAGTTCTTC. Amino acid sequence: CASSLRTSGTYNEQFF.

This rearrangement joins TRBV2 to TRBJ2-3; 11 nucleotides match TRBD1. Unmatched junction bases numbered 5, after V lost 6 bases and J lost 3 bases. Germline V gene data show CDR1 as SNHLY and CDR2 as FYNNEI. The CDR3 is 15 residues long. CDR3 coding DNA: TGTGCCAGCAGCCGGGGACAGGGGGAAACAGATACGCAGTATTTT. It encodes CASSRGQGETDTQYF. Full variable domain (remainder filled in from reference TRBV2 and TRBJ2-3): EPEVTQTPSHQVTQMGQEVILRCVPISNHLYFYWYRQILGQKVEFLVSFYNNEISEKSEIFDDQFSVERPDGSNFTLKIRSTKLEDSAMYFCASSRGQGETDTQYFGPGTRLTVL.

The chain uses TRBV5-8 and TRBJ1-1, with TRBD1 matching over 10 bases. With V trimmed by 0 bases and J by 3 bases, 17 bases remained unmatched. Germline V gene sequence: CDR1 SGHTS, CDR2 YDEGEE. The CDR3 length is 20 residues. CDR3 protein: CASSLGGPWTGGRGDTEAFF. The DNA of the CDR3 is TGTGCCAGCAGCTTGGGTGGACCCTGGACAGGGGGACGTGGGGACACTGAAGCTTTCTTT.

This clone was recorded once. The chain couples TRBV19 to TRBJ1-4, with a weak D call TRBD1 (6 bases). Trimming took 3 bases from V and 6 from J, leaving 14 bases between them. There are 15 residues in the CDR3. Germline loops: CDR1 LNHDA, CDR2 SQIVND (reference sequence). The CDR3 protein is CASSIPSRGDEKLFF. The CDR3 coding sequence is TGTGCCAGTAGTATCCCTAGCAGGGGAGATGAAAAACTGTTTTTT.

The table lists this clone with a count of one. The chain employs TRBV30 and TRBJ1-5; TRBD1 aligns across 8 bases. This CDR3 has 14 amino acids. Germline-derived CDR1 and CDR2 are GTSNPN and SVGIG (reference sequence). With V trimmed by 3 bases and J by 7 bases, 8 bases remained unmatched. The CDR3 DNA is TGTGCCTGGAGCACTACAGGGGGGGGACAGCCCCAGCATTTT. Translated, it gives CAWSTTGGGQPQHF.

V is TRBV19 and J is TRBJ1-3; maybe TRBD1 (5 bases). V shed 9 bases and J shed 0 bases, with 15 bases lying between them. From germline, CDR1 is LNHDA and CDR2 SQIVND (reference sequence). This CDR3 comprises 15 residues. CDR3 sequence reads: CASQGSLSSGNTIYF. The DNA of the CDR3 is TGTGCCAGCCAGGGCTCTTTAAGCTCTGGAAACACCATATATTTT.

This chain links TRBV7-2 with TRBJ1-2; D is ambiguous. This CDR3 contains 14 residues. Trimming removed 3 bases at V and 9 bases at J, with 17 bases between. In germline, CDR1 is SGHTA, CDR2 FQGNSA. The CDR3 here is CASSLNRVSSSYTF. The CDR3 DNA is TGTGCCAGCAGCTTGAACCGGGTCAGTTCTAGCTACACCTTC.

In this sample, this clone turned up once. CDR3 nucleotides: TGTGCCAGCAGTCAGCTAGAAGCGACAGGGTCCTCCTACGAGCAGTACTTC. Protein product: CASSQLEATGSSYEQYF. V is TRBV27 and J is TRBJ2-7; 7 positions agree with TRBD1. V trimming: 5 bases; J trimming: 0 bases; junction bases outside the gene matches: 13. This CDR3 has 17 amino acids. CDR1 is MNHEY and CDR2 is SMNVEV in the germline V gene (reference sequence).

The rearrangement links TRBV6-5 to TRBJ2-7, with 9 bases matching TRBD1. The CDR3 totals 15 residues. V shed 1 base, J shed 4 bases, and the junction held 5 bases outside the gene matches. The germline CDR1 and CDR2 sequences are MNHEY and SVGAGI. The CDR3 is CASSYWDRVAYEQYF. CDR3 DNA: TGTGCCAGCAGTTACTGGGACAGGGTGGCATACGAGCAGTACTTC.

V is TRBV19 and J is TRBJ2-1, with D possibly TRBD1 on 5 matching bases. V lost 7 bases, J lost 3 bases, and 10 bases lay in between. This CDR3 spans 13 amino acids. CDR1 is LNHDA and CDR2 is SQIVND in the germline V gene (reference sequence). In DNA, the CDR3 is TGTGCCAGTACCCTGGACATCTACAATGAGCAGTTCTTC. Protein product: CASTLDIYNEQFF.

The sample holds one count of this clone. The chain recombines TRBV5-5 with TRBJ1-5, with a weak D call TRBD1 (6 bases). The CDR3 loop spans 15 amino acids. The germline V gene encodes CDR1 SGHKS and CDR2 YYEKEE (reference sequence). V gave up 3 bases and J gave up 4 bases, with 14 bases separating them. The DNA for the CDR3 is TGTGCCAGCAGCTCCTCCGGGACACTGAATCAGCCCCAGCATTTT. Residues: CASSSSGTLNQPQHF. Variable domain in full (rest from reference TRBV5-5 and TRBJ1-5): DAGVTQSPTHLIKTRGQQVTLRCSPISGHKSVSWYQQVLGQGPQFIFQYYEKEERGRGNFPDRFSARQFPNYSSELNVNALLLGDSALYLCASSSSGTLNQPQHFGDGTRLSIL.

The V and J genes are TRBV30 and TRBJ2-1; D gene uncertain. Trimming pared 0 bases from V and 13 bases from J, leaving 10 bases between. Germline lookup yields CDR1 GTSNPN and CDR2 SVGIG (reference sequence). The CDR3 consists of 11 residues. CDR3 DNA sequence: TGTGCCTGGAGTGTTAGCCCCTTACAGTTCTTC. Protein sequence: CAWSVSPLQFF. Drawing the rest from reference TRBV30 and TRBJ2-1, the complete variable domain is SQTIHQWPATLVQPVGSPLSLECTVEGTSNPNLYWYRQAAGRGLQLLFYSVGIGQISSEVPQNLSASRPQDRQFILSSKKLLLSDSGFYLCAWSVSPLQFFGPGTRLTVL.

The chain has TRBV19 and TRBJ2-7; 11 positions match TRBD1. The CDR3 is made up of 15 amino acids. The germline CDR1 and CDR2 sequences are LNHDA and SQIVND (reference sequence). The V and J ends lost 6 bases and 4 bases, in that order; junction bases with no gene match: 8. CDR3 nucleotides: TGTGCCAGTAGCTCCGGGACAGGGGGAACTTACGAGCAGTACTTC. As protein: CASSSGTGGTYEQYF.

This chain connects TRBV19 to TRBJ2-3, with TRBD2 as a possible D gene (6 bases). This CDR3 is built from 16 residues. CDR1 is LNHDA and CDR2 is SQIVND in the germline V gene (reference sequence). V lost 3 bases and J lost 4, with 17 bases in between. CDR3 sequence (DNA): TGTGCCAGTAGTATTTGGGCACCGGGGGAATCAGATACGCAGTATTTT. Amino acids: CASSIWAPGESDTQYF. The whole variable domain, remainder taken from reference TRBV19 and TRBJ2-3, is DGGITQSPKYLFRKEGQNVTLSCEQNLNHDAMYWYRQDPGQGLRLIYYSQIVNDFQKGDIAEGYSVSREKKESFPLTVTSAQKNPTAFYLCASSIWAPGESDTQYFGPGTRLTVL.

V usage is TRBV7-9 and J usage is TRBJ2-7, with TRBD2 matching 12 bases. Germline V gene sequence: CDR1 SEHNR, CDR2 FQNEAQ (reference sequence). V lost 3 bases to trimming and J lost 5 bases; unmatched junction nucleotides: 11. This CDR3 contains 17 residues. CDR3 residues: CASSLIPSGGASHEQYF. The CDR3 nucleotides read TGTGCCAGCAGCTTGATCCCTAGCGGGGGGGCTTCCCACGAGCAGTACTTC.

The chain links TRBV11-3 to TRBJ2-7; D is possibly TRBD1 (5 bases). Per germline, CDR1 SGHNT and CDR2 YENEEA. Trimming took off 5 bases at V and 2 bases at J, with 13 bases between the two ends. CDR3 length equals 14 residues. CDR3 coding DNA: TGTGCCAGCAGCCCTGGGGCAGGTGCCTACGAGCAGTACTTC. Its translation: CASSPGAGAYEQYF.